The 15 T cell receptor beta chains in this list originate from one sample, sequenced in a study of blood T cell repertoires in COVID-19. The data were produced by immunoSEQ multiplex PCR, yet TCRdb's version contains in-frame clones alone and is incomplete. The sample shows 90,000 to 100,000 clones, around four fifths of them seen only once. The sequencing input was peripheral blood. The receptors here all came from a man between 65 and 85 years old with acute or convalescent COVID-19.

The V and J genes are TRBV5-4 and TRBJ1-2; D is uncertain. The CDR3 has 15 residues. Germline V gene data show CDR1 as SGHNT and CDR2 as YYREEE (reference sequence). Trimming shortened V by 1 base and J by 0 bases, and 10 bases separated the two germline ends. As DNA, the CDR3 is TGTGCCAGCAGCTTGTGGTCCATAGCTAACTATGGCTACACCTTC. Translating it yields CASSLWSIANYGYTF.

The V call is TRBV24-1, the J call TRBJ1-5; D uncertain. The CDR3 has 13 residues. CDR1 is KGHDR and CDR2 is SFDVKD in the germline V gene. V lost 4 bases to trimming and J lost 5 bases, with 8 bases between them. The DNA for the CDR3 is TGTGCCACCAGTGAAGATAGTTATCAGCCCCAGCATTTT. This sequence encodes CATSEDSYQPQHF.

This chain joins TRBV7-3 and TRBJ2-1; 11 nucleotides line up with TRBD2. The germline V gene has CDR1 SGHTA and CDR2 FQGTGA. The V and J ends lost 6 bases and 4 bases, in that order; junction bases with no gene match: 5. This CDR3 is 15 amino acids long. CDR3: CASSPRLAGYNEQFF. The CDR3 coding sequence is TGTGCCAGCAGTCCCCGACTAGCGGGGTACAATGAGCAGTTCTTC.

This clone was seen more than once but under ten times. This rearrangement joins TRBV28 to TRBJ1-4, with 8 positions matching TRBD1. The CDR3 has 16 residues. V trimming: 2 bases; J trimming: 8 bases; junction bases outside the gene matches: 10. Germline loops: CDR1 MDHEN, CDR2 SYDVKM. The CDR3 nucleotides read TGTGCCAGCAGTTTAGCAGACAGGGGAGTGCGGGAAAAACTGTTTTTT. Amino acids: CASSLADRGVREKLFF.

The chain couples TRBV5-1 to TRBJ1-2; no definite D call. The CDR3 totals 14 residues. V dropped 3 bases and J dropped 0 bases, with 9 bases sitting between them. The germline V gene has CDR1 SGHRS and CDR2 YFSETQ. CDR3 sequence (DNA): TGCGCCAGCAGCTCGGAAACTACTAACTATGGCTACACCTTC. The encoded protein is CASSSETTNYGYTF.

The CDR3 sequence: CASSLPTGEAFF. The CDR3 DNA reads TGTGCCAGCTCACTGCCGACAGGGGAAGCTTTCTTT. The genes are TRBV18 and TRBJ1-1, with 7 positions matching TRBD1. The V gene's germline CDR1 is KGHSH and CDR2 LQKENI. This CDR3 region has 12 residues. V dropped 4 bases and J dropped 8; count of bases not matched to a gene: 4.

The chain carries TRBV5-4 and TRBJ1-1; a possible D gene is TRBD1 (6 bases). Germline CDR1 and CDR2: SGHNT and YYREEE (reference sequence). This CDR3 comprises 15 residues. V was trimmed by 3 bases and J by 4 bases, leaving 16 bases between them. The CDR3 nucleotides read TGTGCCAGCAGCTCCCGGGACACACTTCGCACTGAAGCTTTCTTT. Amino acid sequence: CASSSRDTLRTEAFF. Variable domain in full (rest from reference TRBV5-4 and TRBJ1-1): ETGVTQSPTHLIKTRGQQVTLRCSSQSGHNTVSWYQQALGQGPQFIFQYYREEENGRGNFPPRFSGLQFPNYSSELNVNALELDDSALYLCASSSRDTLRTEAFFGQGTRLTVV.

This chain uses TRBV6-2 or TRBV6-3 with TRBJ2-1, with 11 bases lining up with TRBD2. Trimming at V came to 4 bases and at J to 7 bases, leaving 9 bases not matched to a gene. The CDR3 runs to 16 residues. Germline assignment: CDR1 MNHEY and CDR2 SVGEGT. CDR3 in amino acids: CASSSSLAGGLNEQFF. The CDR3 DNA sequence: TGTGCCAGCAGTTCTTCCCTAGCGGGAGGATTAAATGAGCAGTTCTTC.

V gene TRBV6-6 combines with J gene TRBJ1-5; 7 nucleotides match TRBD1. The junction had 13 bases not matched to a gene; V was cut back by 4 bases and J by 7 bases. The CDR3 extends over 16 amino acids. In germline, CDR1 is MNHNY, CDR2 SVGAGI (reference sequence). CDR3 in amino acids: CASSLPGTATRQPQHF. In DNA, the CDR3 is TGTGCCAGCAGTTTACCCGGGACAGCCACTAGGCAGCCCCAGCATTTT.

This sequence joins TRBV7-9 and TRBJ2-1; tentatively, D is TRBD2 (6 bases). This CDR3 has 15 amino acids. Germline CDR1 SEHNR, CDR2 FQNEAQ (reference sequence). Deletions cut 4 bases from V and 6 bases from J, with 16 bases between. CDR3 sequence (DNA): TGTGCCAGCAGCTCCTACCCCGCAGCGGGCAATGAGCAGTTCTTC. Its protein is CASSSYPAAGNEQFF.

V usage is TRBV11-2 and J usage is TRBJ1-1; possible D gene TRBD1, 5 bases. Germline V CDR1 and CDR2: SGHAT, FQNNGV. The CDR3 spans 14 residues. V lost 0 bases and J 7 bases, leaving 12 bases between the germline ends. The CDR3 nucleotides are TGTGCCAGCAGCTTAGATTTTCGACAGTTTGAAGCTTTCTTT. This sequence encodes CASSLDFRQFEAFF.

The gene calls are TRBV21-1 and TRBJ1-6; TRBD1 reflects the table's D call only, with no check against the DNA. TRBV21-1 is a listed pseudogene. The CDR3 has 16 residues. The CDR3 spells CASSKAGRDRDSPLHF. CDR3 coding DNA: TGTGCCAGCAGCAAAGCGGGCCGGGACAGGGATTCACCCCTCCACTTT.

The CDR3 sequence: CASSYRVESPLHF. The CDR3 region has the DNA TGTGCCAGCAGCTACAGGGTAGAGTCACCCCTCCACTTT. V gene TRBV7-2 combines with J gene TRBJ1-6; D possibly corresponds to TRBD1 (6 bases). Deletions cut 4 bases from V and 10 bases from J, with 11 bases between. This CDR3 comprises 13 residues. CDR1 is SGHTA and CDR2 is FQGNSA in the germline V gene.

The rearrangement uses TRBV29-1 and TRBJ2-7; maybe TRBD2 (8 bases). The CDR3 is 15 residues long. Germline CDR1 reads SQVTM; CDR2 reads ANQGSEA. Trimming pared 5 bases from V and 6 bases from J, leaving 23 bases between. The CDR3 is CSVLPSTGSGGEQYF. The CDR3, as DNA: TGCAGCGTTTTACCCTCGACAGGGAGCGGGGGCGAGCAGTACTTC.

The chain carries TRBV7-9 and TRBJ1-3, with D tentatively TRBD1 (5 bases). The CDR3 runs to 16 residues. Deletions cut 5 bases from V and 0 bases from J, with 14 bases between. The germline gives CDR1 SEHNR, CDR2 FQNEAQ (reference sequence). CDR3 sequence reads: CASSPRQGSSGNTIYF. DNA of the CDR3: TGTGCCAGCAGCCCGCGTCAGGGCAGCTCTGGAAACACCATATATTTT.